The 27 T cell receptor beta chains presented below share a single source sample, sequenced in a study of T-cell memory formation after mild COVID-19. A single record per CDR3 protein comes from TCRdb applying MiXCR to the 5' RACE reads. The sample includes hundreds of thousands of distinct CDR3 sequences, approximately 19% seen only once; the top ten take about 11%. Source material: PBMCs or a T cell subset sorted from them (not recorded which). The receptors were sampled from an adult woman who had mild COVID-19 (a few samples of this study predate the infection). Cell type and time point are not known.

The rearrangement links TRBV5-1 to TRBJ1-2, with TRBD1 matching over 8 bases. V shed 3 bases, J shed 4 bases, and the junction held 8 bases outside the gene matches. Germline CDR1 SGHRS, CDR2 YFSETQ. The CDR3 is 15 residues long. For the CDR3, the DNA is TGCGCCAGCAGCTATGACAGGGGCGGGGGCTATGGCTACACCTTC. Its translation: CASSYDRGGGYGYTF. The full variable domain, completed using reference TRBV5-1 and TRBJ1-2, is KAGVTQTPRYLIKTRGQQVTLSCSPISGHRSVSWYQQTPGQGLQFLFEYFSETQRNKGNFPGRFSGRQFSNSRSEMNVSTLELGDSALYLCASSYDRGGGYGYTFGSGTRLTVV.

This clonotype has just a few counts. The chain uses TRBV7-9 and TRBJ2-5, with D perhaps assigned TRBD1 or TRBD2 (6 bases each). This CDR3 has 14 amino acids. Trimming removed 6 bases from V and 3 bases from J, with 14 bases in between. CDR1 and CDR2 from the germline V gene are SEHNR and FQNEAQ (reference sequence). CDR3 DNA sequence: TGTGCCAGCAGAAGGGGGGACATCGAAGAGACCCAGTACTTC. Its protein product is CASRRGDIEETQYF. Looking up the rest from reference TRBV7-9 and TRBJ2-5 gives the full variable domain: DTGVSQNPRHKITKRGQNVTFRCDPISEHNRLYWYRQTLGQGPEFLTYFQNEAQLEKSRLLSDRFSAERPKGSFSTLEIQRTEQGDSAMYLCASRRGDIEETQYFGPGTRLLVL.

The V and J genes are TRBV11-2 and TRBJ1-1; D uncertain. Germline V gene sequence: CDR1 SGHAT, CDR2 FQNNGV. V dropped 4 bases and J dropped 6 bases, with 9 bases sitting between them. The length of the CDR3 is 12 residues. CDR3 loop: CASSSPPAEAFF. Here the CDR3 DNA reads TGTGCCAGCAGCTCTCCCCCGGCTGAAGCTTTCTTT.

This clonotype was seen a single time. The chain links TRBV6-2 or TRBV6-3 to TRBJ2-1, with D perhaps TRBD2 (6 bases). Germline CDR1 and CDR2: MNHEY and SVGEGT. This CDR3 spans 13 amino acids. Trimming pared 7 bases from V and 4 bases from J, leaving 11 bases between. The CDR3 DNA follows: TGTGCCAGCACGCTAGCGAATTACAATGAGCAGTTCTTC. It is translated as CASTLANYNEQFF.

This chain uses TRBV6-5 with TRBJ1-6; no definite D call. Per the germline V gene, CDR1 is MNHEY and CDR2 is SVGAGI. The CDR3 spans 15 residues. The ends were cut back, 1 base at V and 10 bases at J, with 14 bases in the middle. In nucleotides, the CDR3 is TGTGCCAGCAGTTACTATTTGCGGGGTGGGTCACCCCTCCACTTT. This sequence encodes CASSYYLRGGSPLHF.

V and J are TRBV20-1 and TRBJ1-1; perhaps TRBD1 as D (5 bases). There are 13 residues in the CDR3. Germline CDR1 is DFQATT and CDR2 is SNEGSKA (reference sequence). Trimming stripped 1 base from V and 5 bases from J, with 11 bases between. The CDR3 DNA is TGCAGTGCTAGAGTGTCAGGGTCGACTGAAGCTTTCTTT. This gives the protein CSARVSGSTEAFF.

This clonotype was detected only a few times. This chain uses TRBV12-3 or TRBV12-4 with TRBJ2-7; 7 bases match TRBD2. The CDR3 length is 17 residues. V shed 6 bases, J shed 0 bases, and the junction held 14 bases outside the gene matches. The CDR3 nucleotides are TGTGCCAGCAGCTTCGGTGGGGGGGATTTTAGCTCCTACGAGCAGTACTTC. Translated, it gives CASSFGGGDFSSYEQYF.

This rearrangement joins TRBV11-2 to TRBJ1-1, with unresolved D. Germline V CDR1 and CDR2: SGHAT, FQNNGV. CDR3 length equals 18 residues. Trimming removed 3 bases at V and 4 bases at J, with 24 bases between. The DNA for the CDR3 is TGTGCCAGCAGCTTTCGGTACACAACCAACTCCCTGGGCACTGAAGCTTTCTTT. Translated, it gives CASSFRYTTNSLGTEAFF.

This clonotype was picked up a small number of times. The gene calls are TRBV11-3 and TRBJ2-5; maybe TRBD1 (5 bases). The germline gives CDR1 SGHNT, CDR2 YENEEA. The V gene lost 5 bases and the J gene lost 3 bases, with 10 bases spanning the gap. The CDR3 has 13 amino acids. CDR3 loop: CASSPTTEETQYF. The CDR3 DNA is TGTGCCAGCAGCCCCACGACAGAAGAGACCCAGTACTTC.

The chain has TRBV10-3 and TRBJ2-6; the D gene is possibly TRBD1 (6 bases). The V end lost 4 bases, the J end lost 0 bases, and 7 bases lay between the germline ends. CDR1 and CDR2 from the germline V gene are ENHRY and SYGVKD. This CDR3 comprises 15 residues. CDR3 nucleotide sequence: TGTGCCATCAGTGGGGGGCGCTCTGGGGCCAACGTCCTGACTTTC. Protein: CAISGGRSGANVLTF.

V usage is TRBV12-3 or TRBV12-4 and J usage is TRBJ1-2; no firm D call. CDR3 size: 13 residues. The germline V and J ends were trimmed by 4 bases and 2 bases, with 8 bases remaining between them. The DNA of the CDR3 is TGTGCCAGCAGTTCGATAGAGAACTATGGCTACACCTTC. Protein sequence: CASSSIENYGYTF.

The chain couples TRBV4-2 to TRBJ2-7; D is possibly TRBD2 (5 bases). This CDR3 is 16 amino acids long. Between the trimmed V and J ends, which lost 4 bases and 3 bases, there was a span of 19 bases. Germline CDR1 is LGHNA and CDR2 is YNFKEQ. The CDR3 DNA reads as TGTGCCAGCAGCCCGCCCCCGAGGGATCGAGACTACGAGCAGTACTTC. Its translation is CASSPPPRDRDYEQYF.

This clonotype was seen only a few times. J is TRBJ2-2 and V is TRBV4-1, with D possibly TRBD1 on 5 matching bases. CDR3 length equals 15 residues. Germline V lookup: CDR1 MGHRA, CDR2 YSYEKL. V lost 4 bases and J 4 bases, leaving 13 bases between the germline ends. The CDR3 DNA follows: TGCGCCAGCAGCCGTCGAGCAGGGCTCACCGGGGAGCTGTTTTTT. Protein: CASSRRAGLTGELFF.

The genes are TRBV27 and TRBJ1-2; perhaps TRBD1 as D (6 bases). The CDR3 is 14 amino acids. V lost 1 base to trimming and J lost 6 bases, with 12 bases between them. The germline V gene has CDR1 MNHEY and CDR2 SMNVEV (reference sequence). CDR3 amino acids: CASSLFRGRDGYTF. The CDR3 DNA follows: TGTGCCAGCAGTTTATTTAGGGGGAGGGATGGCTACACCTTC.

This clonotype was seen more than once but under ten times. This chain connects TRBV4-1 to TRBJ1-5, with 8 bases identical to TRBD1. The CDR3 loop spans 15 amino acids. The V gene end was trimmed by 3 bases and the J gene end by 5 bases; junction bases not matched to a gene: 6. Germline V gives CDR1 MGHRA, CDR2 YSYEKL. The CDR3 protein is CASSHAGTGYQPQHF. As DNA, the CDR3 is TGCGCCAGCAGCCATGCTGGGACAGGCTATCAGCCCCAGCATTTT.

This chain uses TRBV7-9 with TRBJ2-5; 7 positions match TRBD1. J gave up 2 bases and V 5 bases, and 11 bases lay outside the gene matches. Looked up from germline, CDR1 is SEHNR and CDR2 is FQNEAQ (reference sequence). The CDR3 length is 16 residues. The CDR3 DNA sequence: TGTGCCAGCAGCGTCCGGCAGGGGGTCGTACAAGAGACCCAGTACTTC. It specifies CASSVRQGVVQETQYF.

The V gene is TRBV4-1, the J gene TRBJ1-1; D is unresolved. Germline V CDR1 and CDR2: MGHRA, YSYEKL. The CDR3 contains 16 residues. Deletions cut 1 base from V and 4 bases from J, with 16 bases between. CDR3 coding DNA: TGCGCCAGCAGCCAAGTCGGACGAGTTCCGGCCACTGAAGCTTTCTTT. It codes for CASSQVGRVPATEAFF.

This clonotype appeared many times. The germline gene is not matched at one end of the junction; a read error may be the cause. This chain links TRBV18 with TRBJ2-7; tentatively, D is TRBD1 (5 bases). The CDR3 totals 13 residues. CDR1 and CDR2 (germline): KGHSH, LQKENI. CDR3 DNA: TGTGCCAGCTCACCCGCCCCAGGGTACGAACAGTACTTC. Translated: CASSPAPGYEQYF.

This clonotype was picked up a small number of times. The CDR3 sequence is CASSAGTAQETQYF. CDR3 nucleotide sequence: TGTGCCAGCAGCGCTGGGACGGCGCAAGAGACCCAGTACTTC. The rearrangement uses TRBV9 and TRBJ2-5, with D perhaps TRBD1 or TRBD2 (5 bases each). The CDR3 is 14 residues long. V shed 3 bases and J shed 2 bases, with 11 bases lying between them. Germline assignment: CDR1 SGDLS and CDR2 YYNGEE.

This rearrangement joins TRBV2 to TRBJ2-1; the D gene could be TRBD1 or TRBD2 (5 bases each). Germline CDR1 and CDR2: SNHLY and FYNNEI. Trimming removed 6 bases at V and 4 bases at J, with 7 bases between. The CDR3 is made up of 12 amino acids. The DNA for the CDR3 is TGTGCCAGCAGCAGGGAGTACAATGAGCAGTTCTTC. Protein sequence: CASSREYNEQFF.

This clonotype has more than one count but fewer than ten. The chain combines TRBV29-1 with TRBJ2-1; unclear D gene. The ends were cut back, 3 bases at V and 1 base at J, with 16 bases in the middle. CDR3 length: 16 amino acids. Per germline, CDR1 SQVTM and CDR2 ANQGSEA. The CDR3: CSVESGQAVSYNEQFF. The CDR3 DNA reads TGCAGCGTTGAGAGTGGGCAGGCAGTATCCTACAATGAGCAGTTCTTC.

This clonotype appeared a few times. This sequence joins TRBV20-1 and TRBJ1-1, with D perhaps matching TRBD1 (5 bases). Looked up from germline, CDR1 is DFQATT and CDR2 is SNEGSKA (reference sequence). The V gene lost 3 bases and the J gene lost 1 base, with 15 bases spanning the gap. The CDR3 is made up of 15 amino acids. CDR3 bases: TGCAGTGCTAGCTCCCCACTAAGGGGGAACACTGAAGCTTTCTTT. This codes for CSASSPLRGNTEAFF.

V usage is TRBV25-1 and J usage is TRBJ1-1; no reliable D call. CDR3 length: 14 amino acids. Trimming shortened V by 5 bases and J by 12 bases, and 22 bases separated the two germline ends. CDR1 MGHDK and CDR2 SYGVNS come from the germline V gene. The chain's CDR3 is CASSPGLLSSGSFF. In DNA, the CDR3 is TGTGCCAGCAGTCCGGGCCTCCTTTCCTCCGGATCTTTCTTT.

This clonotype came up a few times. The chain joins TRBV12-3 or TRBV12-4 to TRBJ2-7; D is ambiguous. The CDR3 consists of 15 residues. The V and J ends lost 1 base and 6 bases respectively, with 16 bases between them. This CDR3 is CASSLDSSSRLEQYF. The DNA of the CDR3 is TGTGCCAGCAGTTTAGACAGCAGCTCCCGTCTCGAGCAGTACTTC.

The chain joins TRBV7-7 to TRBJ2-2, with unresolved D. Germline CDR1 SSHAT, CDR2 FNYEAQ (reference sequence). The CDR3 covers 18 residues. V gave up 5 bases and J gave up 1 base, with 20 bases separating them. Here the CDR3 DNA reads TGTGCCAGCAGCCCAACCCCCGCAGAACTACAGAACACCGGGGAGCTGTTTTTT. Translation: CASSPTPAELQNTGELFF. The full variable domain, its missing parts supplied by reference TRBV7-7 and TRBJ2-2, is GAGVSQSPRYKVTKRGQDVTLRCDPISSHATLYWYQQALGQGPEFLTYFNYEAQPDKSGLPSDRFSAERPEGSISTLTIQRTEQRDSAMYRCASSPTPAELQNTGELFFGEGSRLTVL.

This clonotype was counted between two and nine times. A read error is likely, as this CDR3 ends without the conserved phenylalanine or tryptophan. No DNA is shown, since the ends of the CDR3 on it are uncertain; the CDR3 is the one TCRdb lists. The CDR3 protein is CASSAGLAGVPLY. The chain joins TRBV7-2 to TRBJ2-5; the table gives TRBD2 as D, unverified against the DNA. Germline CDR1 and CDR2: SGHTA and FQGNSA. The CDR3 extends over 13 residues, inclusive of both ends.

The genes are TRBV7-2 and TRBJ2-5; D possibly matches TRBD1 or TRBD2 (5 bases each). CDR3 length equals 15 residues. Germline assignment: CDR1 SGHTA and CDR2 FQGNSA. V shed 5 bases and J shed 4 bases, with 17 bases lying between them. This chain's CDR3 is CASSQSGTVGETQYF. CDR3 nucleotide sequence: TGTGCCAGCAGCCAGTCCGGGACCGTGGGAGAGACCCAGTACTTC.